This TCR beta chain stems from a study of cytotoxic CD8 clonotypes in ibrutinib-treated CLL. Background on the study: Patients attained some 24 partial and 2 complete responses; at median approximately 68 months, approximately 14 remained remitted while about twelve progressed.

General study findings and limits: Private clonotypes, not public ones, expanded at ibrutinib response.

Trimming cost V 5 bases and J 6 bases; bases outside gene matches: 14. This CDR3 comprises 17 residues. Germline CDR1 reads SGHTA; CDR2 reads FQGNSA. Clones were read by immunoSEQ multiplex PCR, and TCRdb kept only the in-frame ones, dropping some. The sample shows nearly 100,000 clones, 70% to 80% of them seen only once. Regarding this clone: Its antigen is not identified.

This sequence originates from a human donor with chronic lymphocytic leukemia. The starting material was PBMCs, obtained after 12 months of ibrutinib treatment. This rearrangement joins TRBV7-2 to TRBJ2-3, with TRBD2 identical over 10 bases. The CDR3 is CASSPQLSGGARDTQYF. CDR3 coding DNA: TGTGCCAGCAGCCCCCAGTTGAGCGGGGGGGCTCGGGATACGCAGTATTTT.